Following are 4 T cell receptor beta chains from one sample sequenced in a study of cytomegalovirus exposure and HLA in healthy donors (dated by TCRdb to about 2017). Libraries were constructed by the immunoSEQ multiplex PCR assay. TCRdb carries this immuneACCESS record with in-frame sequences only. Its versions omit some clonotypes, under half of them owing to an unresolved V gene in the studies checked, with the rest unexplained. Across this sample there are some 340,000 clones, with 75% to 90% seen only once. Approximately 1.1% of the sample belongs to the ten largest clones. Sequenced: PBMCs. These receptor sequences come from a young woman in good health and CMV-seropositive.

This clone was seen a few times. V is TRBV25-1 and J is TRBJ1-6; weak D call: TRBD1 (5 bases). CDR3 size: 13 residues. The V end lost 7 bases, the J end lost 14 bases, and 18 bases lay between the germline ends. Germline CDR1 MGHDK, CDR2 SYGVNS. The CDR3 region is CASTPREMGSLHF. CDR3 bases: TGTGCCAGCACCCCCAGGGAGATGGGGTCCCTCCACTTT.

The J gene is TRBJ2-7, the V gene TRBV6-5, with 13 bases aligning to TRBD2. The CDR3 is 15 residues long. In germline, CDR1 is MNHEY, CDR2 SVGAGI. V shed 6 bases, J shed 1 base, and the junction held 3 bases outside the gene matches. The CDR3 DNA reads TGTGCCAGCAGCGAGGGACTAGCGGGGTCCTACGAGCAGTACTTC. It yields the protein CASSEGLAGSYEQYF.

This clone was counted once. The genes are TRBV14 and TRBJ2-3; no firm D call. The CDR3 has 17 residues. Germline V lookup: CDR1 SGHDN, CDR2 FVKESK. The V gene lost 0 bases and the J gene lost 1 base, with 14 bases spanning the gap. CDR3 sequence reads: CASSQDYPLGGTDTQYF. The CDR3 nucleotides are TGTGCCAGCAGCCAAGATTACCCGCTTGGGGGCACAGATACGCAGTATTTT.

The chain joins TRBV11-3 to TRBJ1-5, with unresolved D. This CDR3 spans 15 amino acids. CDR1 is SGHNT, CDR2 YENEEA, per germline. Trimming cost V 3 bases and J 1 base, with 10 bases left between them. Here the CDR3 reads CASSFDHLSNQPQHF. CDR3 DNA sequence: TGTGCCAGCAGCTTCGACCACTTGAGCAATCAGCCCCAGCATTTT.